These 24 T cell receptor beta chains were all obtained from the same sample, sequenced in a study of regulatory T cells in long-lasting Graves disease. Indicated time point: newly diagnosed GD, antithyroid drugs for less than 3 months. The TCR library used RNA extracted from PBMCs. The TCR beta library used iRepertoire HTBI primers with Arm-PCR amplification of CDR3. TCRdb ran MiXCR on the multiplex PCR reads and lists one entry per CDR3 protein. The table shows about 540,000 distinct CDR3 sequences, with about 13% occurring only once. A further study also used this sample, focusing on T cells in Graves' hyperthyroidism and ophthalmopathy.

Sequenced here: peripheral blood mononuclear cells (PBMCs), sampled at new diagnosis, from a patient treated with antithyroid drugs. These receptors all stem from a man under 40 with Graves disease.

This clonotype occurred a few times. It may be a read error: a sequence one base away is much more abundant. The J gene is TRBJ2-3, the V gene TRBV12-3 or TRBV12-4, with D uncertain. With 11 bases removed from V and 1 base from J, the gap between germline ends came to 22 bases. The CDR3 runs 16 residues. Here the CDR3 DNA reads TGTGCCGGCCCCAAGCCAGCCGGGTCTTGCACAGATACGCAGTATTTT. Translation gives CAGPKPAGSCTDTQYF.

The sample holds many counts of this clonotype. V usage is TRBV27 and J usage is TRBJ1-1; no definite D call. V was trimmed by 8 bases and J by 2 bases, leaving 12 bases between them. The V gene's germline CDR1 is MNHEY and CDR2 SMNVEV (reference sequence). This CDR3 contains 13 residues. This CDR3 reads CASEGEPNTEAFF. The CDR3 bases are TGTGCCAGCGAAGGAGAGCCAAACACTGAAGCTTTCTTT.

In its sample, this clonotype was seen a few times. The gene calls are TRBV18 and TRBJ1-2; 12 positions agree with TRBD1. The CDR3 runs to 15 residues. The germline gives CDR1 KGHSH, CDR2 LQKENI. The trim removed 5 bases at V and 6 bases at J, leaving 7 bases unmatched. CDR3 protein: CASSAPGTGGHGYTF. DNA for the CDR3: TGTGCCAGCTCAGCCCCCGGGACAGGGGGCCATGGCTACACCTTC.

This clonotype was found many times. The CDR3 DNA reads as TGCAGCGTTGAATTTGGCGCCGGGGAGCTGTTTTTT. Amino acid sequence: CSVEFGAGELFF. The chain joins TRBV29-1 to TRBJ2-2; D gene unclear. CDR3 length: 12 amino acids. The V gene's germline CDR1 is SQVTM and CDR2 ANQGSEA. With 2 bases removed from V and 6 bases from J, the gap between germline ends came to 7 bases.

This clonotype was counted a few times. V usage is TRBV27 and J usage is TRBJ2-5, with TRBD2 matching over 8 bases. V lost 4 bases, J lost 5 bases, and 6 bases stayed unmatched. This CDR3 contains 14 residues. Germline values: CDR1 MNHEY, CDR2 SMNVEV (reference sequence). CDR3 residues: CASSSRTSRETQYF. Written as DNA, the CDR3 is TGTGCCAGCAGTTCTAGGACTAGCCGGGAGACCCAGTACTTC.

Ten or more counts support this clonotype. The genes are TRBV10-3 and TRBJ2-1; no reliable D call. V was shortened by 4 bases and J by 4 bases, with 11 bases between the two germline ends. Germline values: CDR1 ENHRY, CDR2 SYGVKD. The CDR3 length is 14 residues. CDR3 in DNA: TGTGCCATCAGTGTTCCGGACCGGTACAATGAGCAGTTCTTC. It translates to CAISVPDRYNEQFF.

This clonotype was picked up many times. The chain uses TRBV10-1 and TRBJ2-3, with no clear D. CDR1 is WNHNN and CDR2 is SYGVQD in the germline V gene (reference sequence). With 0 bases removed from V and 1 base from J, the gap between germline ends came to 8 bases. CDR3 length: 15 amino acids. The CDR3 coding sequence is TGCGCCAGCAGTGAGTCCGGTCTGGGCACAGATACGCAGTATTTT. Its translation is CASSESGLGTDTQYF.

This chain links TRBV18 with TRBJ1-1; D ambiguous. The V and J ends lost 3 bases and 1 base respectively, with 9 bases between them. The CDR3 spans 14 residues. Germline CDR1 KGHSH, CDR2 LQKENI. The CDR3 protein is CASSPGLQNTEAFF. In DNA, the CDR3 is TGTGCCAGCTCACCGGGATTACAGAACACTGAAGCTTTCTTT.

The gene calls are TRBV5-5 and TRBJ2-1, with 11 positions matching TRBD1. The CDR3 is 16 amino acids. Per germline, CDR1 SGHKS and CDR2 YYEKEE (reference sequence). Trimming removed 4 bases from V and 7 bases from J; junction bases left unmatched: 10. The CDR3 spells CASSAAGTGGRNEQFF. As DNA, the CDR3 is TGTGCCAGCAGCGCGGCCGGGACAGGGGGAAGGAATGAGCAGTTCTTC.

The CDR3: CASSSGRAGQETQYF. CDR3 nucleotide sequence: TGTGCCAGTAGTAGCGGGAGGGCGGGGCAAGAGACCCAGTACTTC. This chain uses TRBV19 with TRBJ2-5; 9 bases match TRBD2. Germline V gives CDR1 LNHDA, CDR2 SQIVND (reference sequence). The CDR3 loop spans 15 amino acids. V was clipped by 4 bases and J by 2 bases; unmatched bases: 5.

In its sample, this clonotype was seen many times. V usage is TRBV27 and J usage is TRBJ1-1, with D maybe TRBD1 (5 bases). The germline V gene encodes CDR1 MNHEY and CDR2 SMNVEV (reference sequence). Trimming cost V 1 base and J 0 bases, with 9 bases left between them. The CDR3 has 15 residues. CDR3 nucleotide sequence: TGTGCCAGCAGTTTATTTAAAGGGGTGAACACTGAAGCTTTCTTT. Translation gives CASSLFKGVNTEAFF.

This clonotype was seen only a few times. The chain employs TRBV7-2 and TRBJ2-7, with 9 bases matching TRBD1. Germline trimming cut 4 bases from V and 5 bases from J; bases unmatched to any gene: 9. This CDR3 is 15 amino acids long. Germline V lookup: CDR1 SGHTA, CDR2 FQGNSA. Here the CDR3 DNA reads TGTGCCAGCAGCTCAGACCCTTGGACAGGGGACGAGCAGTACTTC. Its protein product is CASSSDPWTGDEQYF.

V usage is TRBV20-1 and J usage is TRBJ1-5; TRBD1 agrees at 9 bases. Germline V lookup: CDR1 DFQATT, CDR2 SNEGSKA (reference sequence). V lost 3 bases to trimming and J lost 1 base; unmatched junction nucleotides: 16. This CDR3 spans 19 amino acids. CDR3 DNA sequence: TGCAGTGCTAGGGGGGCCGGGGACAGGGTCAGGGGGAGCAATCAGCCCCAGCATTTT. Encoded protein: CSARGAGDRVRGSNQPQHF.

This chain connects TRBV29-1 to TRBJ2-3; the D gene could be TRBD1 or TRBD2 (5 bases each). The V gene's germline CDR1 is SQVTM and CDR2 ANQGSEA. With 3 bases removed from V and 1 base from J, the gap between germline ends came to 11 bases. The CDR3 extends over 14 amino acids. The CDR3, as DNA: TGCAGCGTTGATTGGGGGACGGGCACAGATACGCAGTATTTT. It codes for CSVDWGTGTDTQYF.

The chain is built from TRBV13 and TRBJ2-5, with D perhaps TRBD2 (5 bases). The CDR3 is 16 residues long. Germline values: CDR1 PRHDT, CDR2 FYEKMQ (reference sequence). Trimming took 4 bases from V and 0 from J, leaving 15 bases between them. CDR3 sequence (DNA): TGTGCCAGCAGCTGGGCCTCGGGATCGTACCAAGAGACCCAGTACTTC. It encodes CASSWASGSYQETQYF. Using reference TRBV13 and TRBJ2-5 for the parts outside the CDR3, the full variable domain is AAGVIQSPRHLIKEKRETATLKCYPIPRHDTVYWYQQGPGQDPQFLISFYEKMQSDKGSIPDRFSAQQFSDYHSELNMSSLELGDSALYFCASSWASGSYQETQYFGPGTRLLVL.

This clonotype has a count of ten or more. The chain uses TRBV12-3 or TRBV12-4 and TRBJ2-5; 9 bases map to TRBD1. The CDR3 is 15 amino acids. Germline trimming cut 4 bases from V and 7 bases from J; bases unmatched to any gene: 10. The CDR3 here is CASSSPRDRALTQYF. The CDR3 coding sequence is TGTGCCAGCAGTTCCCCCAGGGACAGGGCATTGACCCAGTACTTC.

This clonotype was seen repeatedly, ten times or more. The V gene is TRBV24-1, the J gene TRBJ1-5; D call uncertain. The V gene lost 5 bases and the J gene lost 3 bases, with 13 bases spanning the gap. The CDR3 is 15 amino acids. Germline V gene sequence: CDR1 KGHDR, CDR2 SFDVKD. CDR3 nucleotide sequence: TGTGCCACCAGTGCCGGACCCCAGGACAATCAGCCCCAGCATTTT. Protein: CATSAGPQDNQPQHF.

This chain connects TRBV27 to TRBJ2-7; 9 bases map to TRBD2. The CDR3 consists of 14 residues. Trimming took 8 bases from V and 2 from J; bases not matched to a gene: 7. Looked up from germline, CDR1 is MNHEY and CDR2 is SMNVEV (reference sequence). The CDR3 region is CASSPSGNPYEQYF. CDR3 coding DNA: TGTGCCAGCTCCCCTAGCGGGAACCCCTACGAGCAGTACTTC.

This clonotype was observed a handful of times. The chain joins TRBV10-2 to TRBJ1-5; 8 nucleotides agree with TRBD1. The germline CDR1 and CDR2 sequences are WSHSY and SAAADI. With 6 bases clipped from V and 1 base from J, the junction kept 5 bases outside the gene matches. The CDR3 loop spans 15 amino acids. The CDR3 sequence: CASRPGQVSNQPQHF. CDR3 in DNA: TGCGCCAGCAGACCGGGACAGGTCAGCAATCAGCCCCAGCATTTT.

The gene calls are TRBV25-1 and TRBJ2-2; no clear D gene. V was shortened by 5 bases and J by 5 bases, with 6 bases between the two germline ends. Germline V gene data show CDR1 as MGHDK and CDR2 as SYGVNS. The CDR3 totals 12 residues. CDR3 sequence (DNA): TGTGCCAGCAGTCATACGACCGGGGAGCTGTTTTTT. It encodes CASSHTTGELFF.

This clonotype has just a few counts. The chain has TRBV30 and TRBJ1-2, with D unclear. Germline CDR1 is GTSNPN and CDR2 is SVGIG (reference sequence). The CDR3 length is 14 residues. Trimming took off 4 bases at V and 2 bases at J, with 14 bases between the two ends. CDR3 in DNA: TGTGCCTGGAAAGTTGCCAGCATGAACTATGGCTACACCTTC. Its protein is CAWKVASMNYGYTF.

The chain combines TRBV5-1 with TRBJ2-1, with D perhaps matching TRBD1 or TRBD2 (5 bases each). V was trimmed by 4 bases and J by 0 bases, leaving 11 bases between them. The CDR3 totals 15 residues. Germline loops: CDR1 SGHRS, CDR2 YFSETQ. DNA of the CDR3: TGCGCCAGCAGCCGGGACGGAAGCTCCTACAATGAGCAGTTCTTC. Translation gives CASSRDGSSYNEQFF.

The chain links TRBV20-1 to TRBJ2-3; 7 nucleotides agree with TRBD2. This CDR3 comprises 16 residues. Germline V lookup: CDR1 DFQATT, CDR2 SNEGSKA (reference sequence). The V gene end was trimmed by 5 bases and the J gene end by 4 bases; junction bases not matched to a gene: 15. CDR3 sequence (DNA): TGCAGTGCTCGCCTCGGGAGCGGGAAGAAGGCAGATACGCAGTATTTT. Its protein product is CSARLGSGKKADTQYF.

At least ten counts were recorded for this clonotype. For the CDR3, the DNA is TGCAGCGTTGAAAGCAGGGGCTCCTACAATGAGCAGTTCTTC. It codes for CSVESRGSYNEQFF. V usage is TRBV29-1 and J usage is TRBJ2-1, with D perhaps matching TRBD1 (6 bases). The CDR3 covers 14 residues. Germline values: CDR1 SQVTM, CDR2 ANQGSEA. V gave up 2 bases and J gave up 0 bases, with 8 bases separating them.